This T cell receptor beta chain is from a study of cytomegalovirus exposure and HLA in healthy donors. The study's findings and limits: Researchers had no immune exposure information except CMV serostatus available.

This clone was seen more than once but under ten times. Its antigen remains unidentified. The PCR employed 60 Vbeta primers together with 13 Jbeta primers. Clones were sequenced by immunoSEQ multiplex PCR, and TCRdb holds only the in-frame ones, with some missing. The sample yields roughly 99,000 clones, 60% to 80% seen once. This TCR was sampled from a middle-aged woman in good health and CMV-seronegative. Sequenced input: PBMCs.

The CDR3 DNA follows: TGTGCCGGGTGGGGAGGGGCCGGGTTCTTAGTTACGCAGTATTTT. Translating gives CAGWGGAGFLVTQYF. The chain links TRBV7-5 to TRBJ2-3; the D call in the table, TRBD2, was not verified against the DNA. TRBV7-5 is tagged as a pseudogene. CDR3 length: 15 residues.